The clone carrying this T cell receptor beta chain was recorded a few times. What it binds is not known. Deletions cut 5 bases from V and 0 bases from J, with 14 bases between. CDR3 size: 15 residues. This sample is part of a study of CD8 T cells in ankylosing spondylitis. Study-wide findings and caveats: Blood from ankylosing spondylitis patients appeared to carry a characteristic roughly eight-variant TCR beta motif.

TCRdb ran MiXCR on the 5' RACE reads and lists one entry per CDR3 protein. The sample holds roughly 670,000 distinct CDR3 sequences; 15% to 20% are singletons and the top ten take around 19%. The rearrangement uses TRBV12-3 or TRBV12-4 and TRBJ2-7; D possibly uses TRBD1 or TRBD2 (5 bases each). The sample was blood, either unsorted or a sorted T cell fraction (not recorded which). The source is a male donor with ankylosing spondylitis. The CDR3 bases are TGTGCCAGCAGTCAGGCCGGGGCTAGCTCCTACGAGCAGTACTTC. It specifies CASSQAGASSYEQYF.